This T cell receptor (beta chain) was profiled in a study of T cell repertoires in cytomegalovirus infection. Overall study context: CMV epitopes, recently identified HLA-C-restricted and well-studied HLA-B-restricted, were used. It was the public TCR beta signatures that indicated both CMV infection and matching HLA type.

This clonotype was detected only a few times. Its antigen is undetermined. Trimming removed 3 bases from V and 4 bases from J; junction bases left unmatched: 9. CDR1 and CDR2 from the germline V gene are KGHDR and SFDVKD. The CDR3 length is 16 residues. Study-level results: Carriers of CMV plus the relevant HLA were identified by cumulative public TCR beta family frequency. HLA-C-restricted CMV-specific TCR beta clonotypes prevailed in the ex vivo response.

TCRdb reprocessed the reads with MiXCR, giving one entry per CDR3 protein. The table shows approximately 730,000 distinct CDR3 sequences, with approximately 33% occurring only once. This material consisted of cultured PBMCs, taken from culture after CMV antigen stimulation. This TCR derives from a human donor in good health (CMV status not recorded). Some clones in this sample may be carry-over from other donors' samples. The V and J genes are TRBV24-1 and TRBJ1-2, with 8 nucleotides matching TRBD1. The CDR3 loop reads CATSDTRTGNGYGYTF. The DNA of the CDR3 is TGTGCCACCAGTGATACCAGGACAGGGAACGGCTATGGCTACACCTTC.